These 16 T cell receptor beta chains share one sample of origin, sequenced in a study of blood T cell repertoires in COVID-19 (dated by TCRdb to 2018 to 2020). The library was built by means of the immunoSEQ multiplex PCR assay. In its TCRdb copy, this immuneACCESS table keeps in-frame sequences only and misses some clones. Where compared with another copy, unresolved V genes explain less than half of these, and the others have no known cause. In this sample the table shows hundreds of thousands of clones, about 82% of which occur a single time. The leading ten clones occupy around 4.5% of the sample. Specimen: peripheral blood. The receptor source for this set is a woman in her 50s with active or convalescent COVID-19.

This clone was found a few times. This sequence joins TRBV4-1 and TRBJ2-6; 8 bases match TRBD1. The CDR3 runs 18 residues. The J segment lost 4 bases and the V segment lost 2 bases, leaving 10 bases of the junction unmatched. The germline V gene has CDR1 MGHRA and CDR2 YSYEKL. The CDR3: CASSQSPGGIRGANVLTF. CDR3 DNA sequence: TGCGCCAGCAGCCAAAGCCCAGGGGGCATCCGGGGGGCCAACGTCCTGACTTTC.

CDR3: CATSRDFAGTNEKLFF. Here the CDR3 DNA reads TGTGCCACCAGCAGAGATTTCGCAGGTACTAATGAAAAACTGTTTTTT. The V gene is TRBV15, the J gene TRBJ1-4; D unresolved. There are 16 residues in the CDR3. Germline CDR1 LNHNV, CDR2 YYDKDF (reference sequence). Trimming took 0 bases from V and 2 from J, leaving 10 bases between them.

The chain uses TRBV21-1 and TRBJ1-1. TRBV21-1 constitutes a pseudogene. The CDR3 is 15 residues long. As DNA, the CDR3 is TGTGCCAGCAGCATACGACCCGCTTCTAGCACTGAAGCTTTCTTT. Amino acid sequence: CASSIRPASSTEAFF.

The chain uses TRBV12-3 or TRBV12-4 and TRBJ1-1; D is uncertain. The V end was cut by 6 bases, the J end by 3 bases, with 11 bases between. CDR3 length equals 13 residues. The CDR3 spells CASSLTDYTEAFF. The CDR3 region has the DNA TGTGCCAGCAGCCTTACAGATTACACTGAAGCTTTCTTT.

This chain joins TRBV5-5 and TRBJ2-1; weak D call: TRBD1 (5 bases). The CDR3 is made up of 15 amino acids. Trimming stripped 2 bases from V and 7 bases from J, with 16 bases between. CDR1 and CDR2 from the germline V gene are SGHKS and YYEKEE (reference sequence). The CDR3 coding sequence is TGTGCCAGCAGCTTACCGTCAGGGTTCAGGAATGAGCAGTTCTTC. It encodes CASSLPSGFRNEQFF.

This chain connects TRBV19 to TRBJ2-6, with TRBD1 matching 7 bases. CDR3 length: 18 amino acids. Unmatched junction bases numbered 10, after V lost 1 base and J lost 4 bases. Germline V gene data show CDR1 as LNHDA and CDR2 as SQIVND (reference sequence). The CDR3 DNA is TGTGCCAGTAGTATAGGACAGGGAGAGACGTCCGGGGCCAACGTCCTGACTTTC. Its translation is CASSIGQGETSGANVLTF.

The V and J genes are TRBV6-5 and TRBJ2-7, with TRBD1 matching 7 bases. This CDR3 comprises 15 residues. Germline CDR1 is MNHEY and CDR2 is SVGAGI. Trimming took 5 bases from V and 1 from J; bases not matched to a gene: 8. CDR3 sequence (DNA): TGTGCCAGCAGTCTCGAGGGGACAGTATCCTACGAGCAGTACTTC. This gives the protein CASSLEGTVSYEQYF.

The V and J genes are TRBV27 and TRBJ1-5, with D hard to call. V lost 1 base to trimming and J lost 4 bases, with 8 bases between them. The CDR3 length is 14 residues. Germline V gives CDR1 MNHEY, CDR2 SMNVEV (reference sequence). CDR3 in DNA: TGTGCCAGCAGTTTATTGGTCAGAAATCAGCCCCAGCATTTT. This translates into CASSLLVRNQPQHF.

The chain is built from TRBV7-8 and TRBJ1-5, with D unresolved. Germline V lookup: CDR1 SGHVS, CDR2 FQNEAQ. The CDR3 is made up of 13 amino acids. Trimming shortened V by 1 base and J by 12 bases, and 13 bases separated the two germline ends. The CDR3 loop reads CASSLESGINQHF. For the CDR3, the DNA is TGTGCCAGCAGCTTAGAGTCGGGGATCAACCAGCATTTT. The full variable domain, completed using reference TRBV7-8 and TRBJ1-5, is GAGVSQSPRYKVAKRGQDVALRCDPISGHVSLFWYQQALGQGPEFLTYFQNEAQLDKSGLPSDRFFAERPEGSVSTLKIQRTQQEDSAVYLCASSLESGINQHFGDGTRLSIL.

The chain employs TRBV28 and TRBJ2-7; 13 bases line up with TRBD2. Unmatched junction bases numbered 9, after V lost 5 bases and J lost 5 bases. CDR1 is MDHEN and CDR2 is SYDVKM in the germline V gene. CDR3 size: 16 residues. The CDR3 sequence: CASSPRTSGRSNEQYF. CDR3 in DNA: TGTGCCAGCAGTCCGCGGACTAGCGGGAGATCCAACGAGCAGTACTTC.

This chain joins TRBV19 and TRBJ2-1; 11 positions match TRBD2. J gave up 0 bases and V 6 bases, and 4 bases lay outside the gene matches. CDR3 length: 16 residues. Looked up from germline, CDR1 is LNHDA and CDR2 is SQIVND (reference sequence). The CDR3, as DNA: TGTGCCAGTAGACCGGGACTAGCGGCCTCCTACAATGAGCAGTTCTTC. Translation: CASRPGLAASYNEQFF.

The V gene is TRBV6-1, the J gene TRBJ2-3; the match to TRBD1 covers 11 bases. The CDR3 runs to 15 residues. J lost 4 bases, V lost 2 bases, and 2 bases had no gene match. Germline V gene lookup returns CDR1 MNHNS and CDR2 SASEGT. CDR3 DNA: TGTGCCAGCAGTGAACGGACAGGGGGCTCAGATACGCAGTATTTT. This sequence encodes CASSERTGGSDTQYF.

The V and J genes are TRBV29-1 and TRBJ1-2, with D perhaps TRBD1 (5 bases). This CDR3 is 11 amino acids long. In germline, CDR1 is SQVTM, CDR2 ANQGSEA. V shed 4 bases and J shed 8 bases, with 11 bases lying between them. CDR3 coding DNA: TGCAGCGTTGCTCAGGGTCACGGCTACACCTTC. Translated, it gives CSVAQGHGYTF.

This chain joins TRBV4-1 and TRBJ1-1, with a weak D call TRBD1 (5 bases). The CDR3 runs 15 residues. The ends were cut back, 2 bases at V and 1 base at J, with 11 bases in the middle. CDR1 MGHRA and CDR2 YSYEKL come from the germline V gene. CDR3 coding DNA: TGCGCCAGCAGCCAACCGACGCAGGGGAACACTGAAGCTTTCTTT. Protein: CASSQPTQGNTEAFF.

This clone has just one count. V is TRBV9 and J is TRBJ1-1, with a tentative D call TRBD1 (5 bases). Germline V gene lookup returns CDR1 SGDLS and CDR2 YYNGEE. The CDR3 length is 14 residues. The V end lost 1 base, the J end lost 1 base, and 8 bases lay between the germline ends. This CDR3 is CASSVTTGNTEAFF. The CDR3, as DNA: TGTGCCAGCAGCGTAACCACAGGGAACACTGAAGCTTTCTTT.

The V call is TRBV19, the J call TRBJ1-2, with 9 positions matching TRBD1. This CDR3 is 16 amino acids long. Per germline, CDR1 LNHDA and CDR2 SQIVND (reference sequence). V was pared by 6 bases and J by 7 bases, with 15 bases of the junction left unmatched. The CDR3 DNA sequence: TGTGCCAGTAGCTTTCTCCCGGGACAGGGTAAGGCTGGCTACACCTTC. Protein sequence: CASSFLPGQGKAGYTF.